These 27 T cell receptor beta chains share one sample of origin, sequenced in a study of blood T cell repertoires in COVID-19. Clones were sequenced by immunoSEQ multiplex PCR, and TCRdb holds only the in-frame ones, with some missing. Of 64,000 or so clones in the sample, 75% to 85% were seen once. Sequencing input: peripheral blood. The receptors were sampled from a human donor in a cohort sampled during active COVID-19.

The chain links TRBV9 to TRBJ1-1; unclear D gene. The V end lost 1 base, the J end lost 1 base, and 11 bases lay between the germline ends. Germline CDR1 SGDLS, CDR2 YYNGEE. The CDR3 consists of 15 residues. CDR3 in amino acids: CASSVNNAGNTEAFF. The CDR3, as DNA: TGTGCCAGCAGCGTAAACAATGCGGGGAACACTGAAGCTTTCTTT.

The chain is built from TRBV7-8 and TRBJ2-3, with D perhaps matching TRBD2 (6 bases). This CDR3 is built from 17 residues. Germline lookup yields CDR1 SGHVS and CDR2 FQNEAQ. V was cut by 3 bases and J by 4 bases, with 20 bases left in between. CDR3 nucleotides: TGTGCCAGCAGCTTTCCGGGCCCCCGGAGGGAATCAGATACGCAGTATTTT. Residues: CASSFPGPRRESDTQYF.

The chain employs TRBV5-4 and TRBJ2-6; weak D call: TRBD2 (6 bases). CDR1 and CDR2 from the germline V gene are SGHNT and YYREEE (reference sequence). Trimming shortened V by 1 base and J by 2 bases, and 7 bases separated the two germline ends. The CDR3 is made up of 15 amino acids. This CDR3 reads CASSLSGAGANVLTF. CDR3 nucleotide sequence: TGTGCCAGCAGCTTGTCGGGGGCTGGGGCCAACGTCCTGACTTTC.

This clone was detected only once. The gene calls are TRBV19 and TRBJ1-1; D is ambiguous. This CDR3 is 14 amino acids long. CDR1 and CDR2 from the germline V gene are LNHDA and SQIVND (reference sequence). Trimming cost V 5 bases and J 2 bases, with 12 bases left between them. CDR3 DNA: TGTGCCAGTAGTTCACACCGGGGAAACACTGAAGCTTTCTTT. Translated, it gives CASSSHRGNTEAFF.

This clone was seen only once. The chain has TRBV19 and TRBJ2-3; 10 bases are shared with TRBD1. Germline loops: CDR1 LNHDA, CDR2 SQIVND (reference sequence). The CDR3 consists of 14 residues. J was trimmed by 4 bases and V by 6 bases; bases with no gene match: 4. CDR3 region: CASRRQGAADTQYF. DNA for the CDR3: TGTGCCAGTAGGAGACAGGGGGCTGCAGATACGCAGTATTTT.

The chain joins TRBV11-2 to TRBJ1-4, with D unclear. This CDR3 has 16 residues. Germline lookup yields CDR1 SGHAT and CDR2 FQNNGV. The V gene lost 1 base and the J gene lost 6 bases, with 15 bases spanning the gap. CDR3 sequence: CASSLGRSGFDEKLFF. The CDR3 DNA reads TGTGCCAGCAGCTTAGGCCGAAGCGGGTTCGATGAAAAACTGTTTTTT.

The rearrangement uses TRBV21-1 and TRBJ2-7; TRBD1, the table's D call, lacks a check against the DNA. TRBV21-1 is flagged as a pseudogene. This CDR3 is 17 amino acids long. CDR3 sequence: CASRGPDRVLLSYEQYF. CDR3 nucleotide sequence: TGTGCCAGCAGGGGTCCAGACAGGGTCCTTCTCTCCTACGAGCAGTACTTC.

This chain connects TRBV30 to TRBJ2-1, with TRBD2 matching 11 bases. The V gene end was trimmed by 8 bases and the J gene end by 4 bases; junction bases not matched to a gene: 7. From germline, CDR1 is GTSNPN and CDR2 SVGIG (reference sequence). The CDR3 has 14 amino acids. The CDR3 reads CAGSRLAGYNEQFF. The CDR3 nucleotides read TGTGCCGGGTCAAGACTAGCGGGATACAATGAGCAGTTCTTC.

The V call is TRBV24-1, the J call TRBJ1-2; D is ambiguous. This CDR3 region has 11 residues. Trimming pared 5 bases from V and 8 bases from J, leaving 8 bases between. Per germline, CDR1 KGHDR and CDR2 SFDVKD. The CDR3 DNA sequence: TGTGCCACCAGTGGGGCAGGCGGCTACACCTTC. This translates into CATSGAGGYTF.

The chain is built from TRBV19 and TRBJ1-5, with D perhaps TRBD1 (6 bases). Germline loops: CDR1 LNHDA, CDR2 SQIVND (reference sequence). V was shortened by 7 bases and J by 2 bases, with 15 bases between the two germline ends. The CDR3 is made up of 15 amino acids. The CDR3 DNA reads TGTGCCAGTACCACACTCCCAGGGGGCAATCAGCCCCAGCATTTT. Encoded protein: CASTTLPGGNQPQHF.

The chain joins TRBV18 to TRBJ2-7, with D maybe TRBD1 (5 bases). CDR1 is KGHSH and CDR2 is LQKENI in the germline V gene. CDR3 size: 13 residues. Between the trimmed V and J ends, which lost 5 bases and 5 bases, there was a span of 13 bases. CDR3 sequence (DNA): TGTGCCAGCTCAGACAGCTCTAACAACGAGCAGTACGTC. Its protein product is CASSDSSNNEQYV.

The rearrangement joins TRBV2 to TRBJ2-7, with 9 bases identical to TRBD1. Germline loops: CDR1 SNHLY, CDR2 FYNNEI. Trimming cost V 2 bases and J 6 bases; bases outside gene matches: 8. The CDR3 is made up of 15 amino acids. CDR3 sequence: CASSERDRVGGEQYV. Written as DNA, the CDR3 is TGTGCCAGCAGTGAAAGGGACAGGGTTGGTGGCGAGCAGTACGTC.

The gene calls are TRBV27 and TRBJ2-1, with 13 bases matching TRBD2. The CDR3 is 18 residues long. V lost 6 bases, J lost 0 bases, and 8 bases stayed unmatched. Germline CDR1 and CDR2: MNHEY and SMNVEV (reference sequence). The chain's CDR3 is CASRTLRTSGSSYNEQFF. In nucleotides, the CDR3 is TGTGCCAGCAGAACCCTCCGGACTAGCGGGAGCTCCTACAATGAGCAGTTCTTC.

This clone was recorded a few times. This chain joins TRBV19 and TRBJ2-2; D is uncertain. CDR1 is LNHDA and CDR2 is SQIVND in the germline V gene (reference sequence). The CDR3 extends over 14 amino acids. Trimming took 3 bases from V and 4 from J, leaving 9 bases between them. This CDR3 reads CASSISRLTGELFF. The CDR3 nucleotides read TGTGCCAGTAGTATCTCCAGACTCACCGGGGAGCTGTTTTTT.

The rearrangement uses TRBV6-5 and TRBJ1-3; D not certain. This CDR3 region has 12 residues. The germline CDR1 and CDR2 sequences are MNHEY and SVGAGI. Trimming took off 8 bases at V and 3 bases at J, with 8 bases between the two ends. The CDR3, as DNA: TGTGCCAGCTGCCGGGTTGGAAACACCATATATTTT. Amino acids: CASCRVGNTIYF.

The chain employs TRBV27 and TRBJ1-1, with a possible D match to TRBD1 (6 bases). In germline, CDR1 is MNHEY, CDR2 SMNVEV (reference sequence). V lost 0 bases and J lost 0, with 8 bases in between. The CDR3 contains 15 residues. CDR3 region: CASSLSTGVNTEAFF. CDR3 sequence (DNA): TGTGCCAGCAGTTTATCGACAGGAGTGAACACTGAAGCTTTCTTT.

The chain recombines TRBV7-2 with TRBJ1-2; possibly TRBD1 for D (6 bases). The CDR3 is 16 amino acids. In germline, CDR1 is SGHTA, CDR2 FQGNSA. V shed 1 base and J shed 1 base, with 13 bases lying between them. As DNA, the CDR3 is TGTGCCAGCAGCTTAGGAGGGGGGGGCATTAACTATGGCTACACCTTC. Its translation is CASSLGGGGINYGYTF.

The chain links TRBV28 to TRBJ2-5; 9 nucleotides agree with TRBD2. CDR3 length: 14 amino acids. V lost 5 bases to trimming and J lost 1 base; unmatched junction nucleotides: 2. The germline CDR1 and CDR2 sequences are MDHEN and SYDVKM. The CDR3 is CASSLAGPQETQYF. CDR3 sequence (DNA): TGTGCCAGCAGTCTAGCGGGGCCCCAAGAGACCCAGTACTTC.

This clone has just one count. The CDR3 bases are TGTGCCACCAGCCGGACTTCATGGTATGGCTACACCTTC. Translation gives CATSRTSWYGYTF. The chain links TRBV15 to TRBJ1-2; no clear D gene. Germline CDR1 reads LNHNV; CDR2 reads YYDKDF (reference sequence). V was shortened by 5 bases and J by 5 bases, with 12 bases between the two germline ends. This CDR3 comprises 13 residues.

V and J are TRBV4-1 and TRBJ2-2; tentatively, D is TRBD1 (7 bases). This CDR3 region has 16 residues. The germline V and J ends were trimmed by 4 bases and 4 bases, with 16 bases remaining between them. Germline V gene lookup returns CDR1 MGHRA and CDR2 YSYEKL. In DNA form, the CDR3 reads TGCGCCAGCAGCCCCGACAGGGTGGGAGGCACCGGGGAGCTGTTTTTT. Protein: CASSPDRVGGTGELFF.

CDR3 DNA: TGTGCCAGCAGCCAAGGTAGGAGCGTCGTACAAGCTTTCTTT. This translates into CASSQGRSVVQAFF. The chain has TRBV3-1 (or the pseudogene TRBV3-2) and TRBJ1-1; no definite D call. This CDR3 has 14 residues. Trimming removed 1 base from V and 9 bases from J, with 15 bases in between. Per the germline V gene, CDR1 is LGHDT and CDR2 is YNNKEL (reference sequence).

The genes are TRBV6-6 and TRBJ1-6, with a weak D call TRBD1 (6 bases). The CDR3 totals 16 residues. The germline V gene has CDR1 MNHNY and CDR2 SVGAGI (reference sequence). V dropped 6 bases and J dropped 3 bases, with 15 bases sitting between them. CDR3 coding DNA: TGTGCCAGCAGACTCGGACAGCAAAGCTATAATTCACCCCTCCACTTT. As protein: CASRLGQQSYNSPLHF.

The chain recombines TRBV19 with TRBJ1-1; 7 bases are shared with TRBD1. V lost 10 bases to trimming and J lost 5 bases; unmatched junction nucleotides: 10. From germline, CDR1 is LNHDA and CDR2 SQIVND (reference sequence). The CDR3 has 13 amino acids. The CDR3 sequence is CATVDRVGTEAFF. In DNA form, the CDR3 reads TGTGCCACCGTAGACAGGGTGGGTACTGAAGCTTTCTTT.

This clone was seen only a few times. The rearrangement uses TRBV30 and TRBJ2-7; no reliable D call. The V end was cut by 0 bases, the J end by 9 bases, with 27 bases between. From germline, CDR1 is GTSNPN and CDR2 SVGIG (reference sequence). The CDR3 has 17 residues. The CDR3 nucleotides read TGTGCCTGGAGTGTAGCCAGGTCCCCCTCTACTTCTGTCGGGCAGTACTTC. This sequence encodes CAWSVARSPSTSVGQYF.

This chain uses TRBV2 with TRBJ1-5; D remains unclear. V lost 10 bases and J lost 1, with 11 bases in between. From germline, CDR1 is SNHLY and CDR2 FYNNEI. The CDR3 runs 13 residues. In nucleotides, the CDR3 is TGTGCCATCACCGCGGAAAGCAATCAGCCCCAGCATTTT. Translated: CAITAESNQPQHF.

The chain joins TRBV28 to TRBJ2-3, with 8 bases fitting TRBD2. In germline, CDR1 is MDHEN, CDR2 SYDVKM. Losses at the gene ends were 8 bases for V and 6 bases for J; bases not matched to a gene: 16. The CDR3 sequence is 16 residues long. CDR3 loop: CASANTRGEQGDTQYF. The CDR3 DNA reads as TGTGCCAGCGCTAACACGCGGGGGGAGCAGGGGGATACGCAGTATTTT.

The V and J genes are TRBV27 and TRBJ2-7, with D maybe TRBD2 (6 bases). Trimming stripped 3 bases from V and 0 bases from J, with 9 bases between. This CDR3 has 14 amino acids. The V gene's germline CDR1 is MNHEY and CDR2 SMNVEV (reference sequence). The CDR3 sequence is CASSFAGNSYEQYF. In nucleotides, the CDR3 is TGTGCCAGCAGTTTTGCGGGAAACTCCTACGAGCAGTACTTC.